Included here is one T cell receptor beta chain sequence, with context. This clonotype was seen ten or more times. Its antigen target is currently unknown. No base quality values were provided; no much bigger clone lies one nucleotide off. The sample originates from a study of neurological immune-mediated disorders (dated by TCRdb to the late 2010s). Background for the entire study: Peripheral blood TCR-beta repertoires from HTLV-I-associated myelopathy (HAM/TSP) patients, multiple sclerosis patients and healthy controls were compared by UMI-based sequencing. The roughly 100 TCR-beta libraries covered PBMC samples along with longitudinal samples, technical triplicates, and paired sorted CD4+ and CD8+ T-cell subsets. The cohort comprised 60 to 75 subjects: about 14 HAM/TSP patients, 35 or so multiple sclerosis patients and around 20 healthy controls. The paper's findings and limits, for the study overall: Across subjects, expanded clones never shared an identical CDR3 amino acid sequence, which suggests that the TCR-beta repertoires in every group were private. TCR clonal expansion was highest in HAM/TSP patients and lowest in MS patients, with MS patients falling below even healthy controls.

The healthy controls were volunteers from blood banks in Maryland, USA. For unsorted PBMC libraries, 2 million PBMCs were used after storage in RNAlater at -80 degrees C until RNA extraction. Peripheral blood underwent Ficoll-Hypaque density gradient centrifugation to isolate PBMCs, which were then cryopreserved in liquid nitrogen. cDNA was synthesized by template-switch 5'RACE using a primer with a 10-nucleotide random unique molecular identifier that tagged each TCR transcript. Every sequencing run covered 15-18 subjects and yielded more than 180 million TCR-beta sequences. Total RNA was extracted with the RNeasy kit. The KAPA Real-time Library Amplification kit was used to amplify TCR-beta VDJ regions with primers targeting the TCR constant region and the 5'RACE anchor. A first PCR added sample indexes and Illumina adaptors, after which a second PCR increased the library yield. After Ampure bead purification, the TCR product of roughly 650 bp was size-selected on a 2% E-gel SizeSelection system. Before pooling, libraries had their quality checked on a Bioanalyzer, their concentration measured with Qubit, and their quantity determined with the Kapa Library Quantification kit. An Illumina HiSeq 2500 sequenced the libraries paired-end 2 x 150 bp. To increase sequence diversity, about 25-31% phiX was spiked into each library pool. Per the original workflow: Quality-filtered reads were processed with the UMI-based MiGEC pipeline, and over 90% of raw TCR sequences were removed by the MiGEC pipeline during error correction. VDJ genes were aligned to IMGT germline references, and clonotypes were defined by unique CDR3 amino acid sequence plus V-J genes. Clonal expansion, Shannon diversity, and CDR3 relatedness (CalcPairwiseDistances, ClusterSamples) were evaluated with VDJtools, and phylogenetic trees were built with CLCbio workbench. Using coefficient-of-variation modelling across technical triplicates, the study counted a clone as expanded if it had at least 8 unique UMIs. In-frame beta chains were kept once TCRdb had trimmed the public reads at Q25 with fastp and called clones with MiXCR. Each record represents a unique CDR3 protein, reported with the most common genes and DNA among its rows. The V and J calls were determined by TCRdb, not by the authors. This sample is represented by over 25,000 distinct CDR3 sequences; around an eighth of them were singletons. 5.5% to 7.5% of the sample lies in the top ten.

Reading the germline V gene gives CDR1 SGHTA and CDR2 FQGNSA. Trimming accounts for 0 bases at V and 2 bases at J, while the number of junction bases matched to no gene is 5. The CDR3 runs 16 amino acids, cysteine and phenylalanine included. CDR3 DNA is the only sequence kept; it has 48 bases, read in frame from the first base. The sequence was collected from a woman in her sixties in good health. The specimen was PBMCs. This chain joins TRBV7-2 to TRBJ1-2; 8 of the junction bases match TRBD1. The DNA is as follows: TGTGCCAGCAGCTTAGCCCCGGGACAGGAAAACTATGGCTACACCTTC. Its protein is CASSLAPGQENYGYTF.